The 8 T cell receptor beta chains below come from one sample, sequenced in a study of human T cells and chemical hapten exposure. TCRdb re-called the RACE reads with MiXCR, one entry per CDR3 protein. The top ten clones hold 1.3% of a sample with 65,000 to 95,000 distinct CDR3 sequences, around 6.7% of them seen once. The time point is: patch test 2, 6 weeks after DPC sensitization. Treatment of the sample: therapeutic diphenylcyclopropenone sensitization with weekly scalp DPC. The sample here was whole blood, taken in connection with sensitization to the hapten diphenylcyclopropenone (DPC). Receptors were obtained from a woman in her 30s with alopecia areata. Some clones in this sample may be carry-over from other donors' samples.

This clonotype came up many times. V gene TRBV11-2 combines with J gene TRBJ2-3; weak D call: TRBD2 (6 bases). V was trimmed by 6 bases and J by 4 bases, leaving 8 bases between them. CDR1 SGHAT and CDR2 FQNNGV come from the germline V gene. The CDR3 runs to 12 residues. CDR3 DNA: TGTGCCAGCAGGCCTAGCGCAGATACGCAGTATTTT. It yields the protein CASRPSADTQYF.

This clonotype was recorded many times. This chain joins TRBV6-1 and TRBJ2-7, with D possibly matching TRBD1 (6 bases). Trimming took off 0 bases at V and 2 bases at J, with 17 bases between the two ends. The CDR3 loop spans 17 amino acids. Germline V gene lookup returns CDR1 MNHNS and CDR2 SASEGT. The DNA of the CDR3 is TGTGCCAGCAGTGAAGCCCCTACAGGGCACGGGACCTACGAGCAGTACTTC. It encodes CASSEAPTGHGTYEQYF.

This clonotype was seen at least ten times. The chain carries TRBV20-1 and TRBJ2-3; D is uncertain. The ends were cut back, 6 bases at V and 0 bases at J, with 7 bases in the middle. This CDR3 region has 12 residues. The germline gives CDR1 DFQATT, CDR2 SNEGSKA (reference sequence). CDR3 DNA: TGCAGTGCGGTAAAAAGCACAGATACGCAGTATTTT. It specifies CSAVKSTDTQYF.

Ten or more counts support this clonotype. This chain links TRBV6-5 with TRBJ2-1, with 14 positions matching TRBD2. J gave up 0 bases and V 2 bases, and 12 bases lay outside the gene matches. The length of the CDR3 is 21 residues. Looked up from germline, CDR1 is MNHEY and CDR2 is SVGAGI. The chain's CDR3 is CASSYHFGLAGGRSSYNEQFF. The DNA of the CDR3 is TGTGCCAGCAGTTACCATTTCGGACTAGCGGGGGGCCGGAGCTCCTACAATGAGCAGTTCTTC.

This clonotype was seen ten or more times. The rearrangement joins TRBV3-1 to TRBJ2-3; TRBD1 matches 9 bases. The CDR3 is made up of 15 amino acids. V lost 5 bases, J lost 2 bases, and 5 bases stayed unmatched. CDR1 and CDR2 (germline): LGHDT, YNNKEL (reference sequence). The CDR3 spells CASSIGTGTTDTQYF. The CDR3 DNA sequence: TGTGCCAGCAGCATCGGGACAGGGACCACAGATACGCAGTATTTT.

This clonotype was counted only a few times. The chain uses TRBV12-3 or TRBV12-4 and TRBJ1-5; maybe TRBD1 (5 bases). With 2 bases removed from V and 3 bases from J, the gap between germline ends came to 11 bases. The CDR3 runs to 15 residues. The CDR3 bases are TGTGCCAGCAGTTTAAGGGTGGGACCCAATCAGCCCCAGCATTTT. It encodes CASSLRVGPNQPQHF.

In its sample, this clonotype was seen many times. CDR3 sequence reads: CASSQDLGQRIPGEQYF. For the CDR3, the DNA is TGTGCCAGCAGCCAAGATCTGGGACAGAGGATTCCGGGGGAGCAGTACTTC. The rearrangement links TRBV3-1 to TRBJ2-7; 7 nucleotides line up with TRBD1. Germline-derived CDR1 and CDR2 are LGHDT and YNNKEL (reference sequence). This CDR3 comprises 17 residues. Trimming cost V 0 bases and J 7 bases; bases outside gene matches: 15.

This clonotype showed up many times. V and J are TRBV7-9 and TRBJ1-4; 7 bases fit TRBD1. After removal of 10 bases from V and 11 bases from J, the junction contained 16 bases not matched to a gene. CDR1 is SEHNR, CDR2 FQNEAQ, per germline (reference sequence). The CDR3 is made up of 14 amino acids. The CDR3 DNA reads TGTGCCACCGACCGACAGGGACCTAATGGGAAACTGTTTTTT. It translates to CATDRQGPNGKLFF.